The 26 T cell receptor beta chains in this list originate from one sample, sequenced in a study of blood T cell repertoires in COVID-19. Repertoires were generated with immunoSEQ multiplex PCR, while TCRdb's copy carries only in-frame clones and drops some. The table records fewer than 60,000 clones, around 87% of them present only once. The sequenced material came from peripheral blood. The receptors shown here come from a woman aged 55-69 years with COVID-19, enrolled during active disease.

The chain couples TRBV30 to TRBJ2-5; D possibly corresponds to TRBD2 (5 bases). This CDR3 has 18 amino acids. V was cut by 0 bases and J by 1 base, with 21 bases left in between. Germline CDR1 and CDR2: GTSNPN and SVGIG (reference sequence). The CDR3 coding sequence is TGTGCCTGGAGTGTTTCCCGGGCCTTCCCCGGGGTCCAAGAGACCCAGTACTTC. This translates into CAWSVSRAFPGVQETQYF.

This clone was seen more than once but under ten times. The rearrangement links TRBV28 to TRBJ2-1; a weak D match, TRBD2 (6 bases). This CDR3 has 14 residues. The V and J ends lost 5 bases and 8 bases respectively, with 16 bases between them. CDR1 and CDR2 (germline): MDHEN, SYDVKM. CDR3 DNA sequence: TGTGCCAGCAGTCAGAGACTAGAGACGGATGAGCAGTTCTTC. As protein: CASSQRLETDEQFF.

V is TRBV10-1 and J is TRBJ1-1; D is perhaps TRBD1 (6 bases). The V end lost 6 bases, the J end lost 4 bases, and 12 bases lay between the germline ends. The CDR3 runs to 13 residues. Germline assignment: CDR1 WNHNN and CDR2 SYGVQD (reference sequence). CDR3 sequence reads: CASSRGLGTEAFF. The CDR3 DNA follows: TGCGCCAGCAGCAGGGGTTTAGGCACTGAAGCTTTCTTT.

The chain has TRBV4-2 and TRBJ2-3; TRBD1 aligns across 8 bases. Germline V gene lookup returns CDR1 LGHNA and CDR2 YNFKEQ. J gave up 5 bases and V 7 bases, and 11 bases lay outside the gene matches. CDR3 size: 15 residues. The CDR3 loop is CASTRDRLNLDTQYF. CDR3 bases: TGTGCCAGCACCCGGGACAGGCTTAATTTAGATACGCAGTATTTT.

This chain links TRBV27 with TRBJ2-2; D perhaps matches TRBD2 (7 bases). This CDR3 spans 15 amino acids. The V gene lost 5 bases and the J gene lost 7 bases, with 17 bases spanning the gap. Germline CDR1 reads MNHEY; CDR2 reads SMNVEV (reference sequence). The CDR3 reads CASSRGADLRGELFF. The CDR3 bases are TGTGCCAGCAGTCGGGGGGCCGACTTACGCGGGGAGCTGTTTTTT.

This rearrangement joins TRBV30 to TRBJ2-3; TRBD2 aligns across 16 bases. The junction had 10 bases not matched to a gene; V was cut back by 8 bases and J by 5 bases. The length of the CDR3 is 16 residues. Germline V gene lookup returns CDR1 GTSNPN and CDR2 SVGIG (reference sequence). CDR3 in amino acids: CAVPGLAGGHLDTQYF. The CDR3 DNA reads TGTGCCGTCCCGGGACTAGCGGGAGGGCATTTAGATACGCAGTATTTT.

CDR3 region: CAWSVRLAPNTGELFF. CDR3 coding DNA: TGTGCCTGGAGTGTAAGGCTAGCGCCGAACACCGGGGAGCTGTTTTTT. This chain joins TRBV30 and TRBJ2-2; D perhaps matches TRBD2 (6 bases). CDR1 GTSNPN and CDR2 SVGIG come from the germline V gene (reference sequence). Trimming took off 0 bases at V and 0 bases at J, with 11 bases between the two ends. This CDR3 is built from 16 residues. The full variable domain, rest sourced from reference TRBV30 and TRBJ2-2, is SQTIHQWPATLVQPVGSPLSLECTVEGTSNPNLYWYRQAAGRGLQLLFYSVGIGQISSEVPQNLSASRPQDRQFILSSKKLLLSDSGFYLCAWSVRLAPNTGELFFGEGSRLTVL.

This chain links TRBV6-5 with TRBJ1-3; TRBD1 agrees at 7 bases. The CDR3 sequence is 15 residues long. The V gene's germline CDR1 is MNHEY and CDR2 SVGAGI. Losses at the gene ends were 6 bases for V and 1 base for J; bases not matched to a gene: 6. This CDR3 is CASSPDRASGNTIYF. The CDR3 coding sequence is TGTGCCAGCAGCCCCGACAGGGCATCTGGAAACACCATATATTTT.

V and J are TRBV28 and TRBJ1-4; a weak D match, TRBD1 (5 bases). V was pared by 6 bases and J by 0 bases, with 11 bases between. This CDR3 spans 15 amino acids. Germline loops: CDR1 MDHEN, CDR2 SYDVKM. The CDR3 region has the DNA TGTGCCAGCAGCAAACCGGGGGCAACTAATGAAAAACTGTTTTTT. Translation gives CASSKPGATNEKLFF.

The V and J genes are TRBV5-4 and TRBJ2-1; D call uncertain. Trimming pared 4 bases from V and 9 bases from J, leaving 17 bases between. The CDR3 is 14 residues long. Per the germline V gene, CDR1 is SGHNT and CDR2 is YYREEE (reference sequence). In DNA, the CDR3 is TGTGCCAGCAGCCCTCGACTGGCTCTTGGTGAGCAGTTCTTC. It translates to CASSPRLALGEQFF.

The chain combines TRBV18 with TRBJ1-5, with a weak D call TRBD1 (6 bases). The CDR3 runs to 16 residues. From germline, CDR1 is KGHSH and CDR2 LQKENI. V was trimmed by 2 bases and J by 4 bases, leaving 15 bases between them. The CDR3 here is CASSPGEARGNQPQHF. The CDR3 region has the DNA TGTGCCAGCTCACCAGGCGAGGCCAGGGGAAATCAGCCCCAGCATTTT.

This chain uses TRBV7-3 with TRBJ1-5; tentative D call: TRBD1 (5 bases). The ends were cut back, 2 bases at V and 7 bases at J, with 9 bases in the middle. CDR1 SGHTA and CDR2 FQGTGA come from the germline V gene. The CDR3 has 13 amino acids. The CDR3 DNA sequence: TGTGCCAGCAGCTTAGATCCAGGGCAGCCCCAGCATTTT. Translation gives CASSLDPGQPQHF. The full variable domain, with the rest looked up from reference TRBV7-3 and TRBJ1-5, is GAGVSQTPSNKVTEKGKYVELRCDPISGHTALYWYRQSLGQGPEFLIYFQGTGAADDSGLPNDRFFAVRPEGSVSTLKIQRTERGDSAVYLCASSLDPGQPQHFGDGTRLSIL.

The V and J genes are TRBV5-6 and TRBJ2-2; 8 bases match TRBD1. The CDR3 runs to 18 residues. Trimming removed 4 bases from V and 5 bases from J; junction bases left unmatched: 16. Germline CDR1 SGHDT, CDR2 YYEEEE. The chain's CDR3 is CASSPILSGQGPTGELFF. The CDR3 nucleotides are TGTGCCAGCAGCCCCATTCTTTCCGGACAGGGACCGACCGGGGAGCTGTTTTTT.

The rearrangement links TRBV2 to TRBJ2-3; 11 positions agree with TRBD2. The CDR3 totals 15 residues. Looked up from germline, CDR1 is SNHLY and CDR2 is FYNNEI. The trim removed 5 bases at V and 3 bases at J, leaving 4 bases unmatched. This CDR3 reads CASSRLAGRTDTQYF. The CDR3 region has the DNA TGTGCCAGCAGTCGACTAGCGGGGCGGACAGATACGCAGTATTTT.

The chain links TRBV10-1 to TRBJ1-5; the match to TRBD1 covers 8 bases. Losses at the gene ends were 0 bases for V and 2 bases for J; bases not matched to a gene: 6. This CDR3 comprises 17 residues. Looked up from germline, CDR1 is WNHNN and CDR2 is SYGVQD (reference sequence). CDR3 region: CASSESAGGNGNQPQHF. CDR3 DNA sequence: TGCGCCAGCAGTGAGTCTGCAGGGGGCAACGGCAATCAGCCCCAGCATTTT.

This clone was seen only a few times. The CDR3 here is CATSRFPRDTGNEKLFF. The CDR3 nucleotides are TGTGCCACCAGCCGCTTCCCCCGGGATACGGGGAATGAAAAACTGTTTTTT. This rearrangement joins TRBV15 to TRBJ1-4; D ambiguous. The CDR3 has 17 residues. V was shortened by 5 bases and J by 5 bases, with 21 bases between the two germline ends. The germline V gene has CDR1 LNHNV and CDR2 YYDKDF (reference sequence).

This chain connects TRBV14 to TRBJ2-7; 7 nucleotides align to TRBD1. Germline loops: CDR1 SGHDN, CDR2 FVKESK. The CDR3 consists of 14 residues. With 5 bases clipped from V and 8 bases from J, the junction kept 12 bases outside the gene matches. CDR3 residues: CASSARLGDSQQYF. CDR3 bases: TGTGCCAGCAGCGCCAGGTTGGGGGACAGTCAGCAGTACTTC.

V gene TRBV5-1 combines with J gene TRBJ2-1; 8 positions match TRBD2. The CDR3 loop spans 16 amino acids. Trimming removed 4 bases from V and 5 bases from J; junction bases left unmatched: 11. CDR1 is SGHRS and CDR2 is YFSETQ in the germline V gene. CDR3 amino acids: CASSPLGAGGNNEQFF. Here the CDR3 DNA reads TGCGCCAGCAGCCCCCTCGGGGCGGGAGGAAACAATGAGCAGTTCTTC.

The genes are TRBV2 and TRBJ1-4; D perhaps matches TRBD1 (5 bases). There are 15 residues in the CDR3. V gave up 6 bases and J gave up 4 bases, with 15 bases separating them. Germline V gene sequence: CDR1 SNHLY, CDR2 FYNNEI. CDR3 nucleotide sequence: TGTGCCAGCAGAAGAGTACAAGGGGATAATGAAAAACTGTTTTTT. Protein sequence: CASRRVQGDNEKLFF.

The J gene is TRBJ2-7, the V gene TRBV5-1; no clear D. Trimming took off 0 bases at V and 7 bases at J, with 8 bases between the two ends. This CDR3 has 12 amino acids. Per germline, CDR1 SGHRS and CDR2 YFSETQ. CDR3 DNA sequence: TGCGCCAGCAGCTTGGTCTCAGCGGAGCAGTACTTC. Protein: CASSLVSAEQYF.

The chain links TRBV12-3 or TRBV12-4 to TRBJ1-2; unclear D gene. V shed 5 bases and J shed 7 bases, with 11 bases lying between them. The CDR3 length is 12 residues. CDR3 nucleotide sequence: TGTGCCAGCAGTCTTCCTAGCGGTGGCTACACCTTC. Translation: CASSLPSGGYTF.

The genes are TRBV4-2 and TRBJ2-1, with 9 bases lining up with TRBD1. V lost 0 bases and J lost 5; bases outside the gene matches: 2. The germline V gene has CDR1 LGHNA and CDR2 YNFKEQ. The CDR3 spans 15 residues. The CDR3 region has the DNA TGTGCCAGCAGCCAAGAGGGACAGGGAGACAATGAGCAGTTCTTC. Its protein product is CASSQEGQGDNEQFF.

CDR3 bases: TGTGCCACCGGGGGAGTAGCGGGAGTTGGCGAGCAGTACTTC. Protein sequence: CATGGVAGVGEQYF. The chain carries TRBV19 and TRBJ2-7; 9 bases agree with TRBD2. V was pared by 10 bases and J by 6 bases, with 13 bases of the junction left unmatched. Germline V lookup: CDR1 LNHDA, CDR2 SQIVND (reference sequence). This CDR3 has 14 residues.

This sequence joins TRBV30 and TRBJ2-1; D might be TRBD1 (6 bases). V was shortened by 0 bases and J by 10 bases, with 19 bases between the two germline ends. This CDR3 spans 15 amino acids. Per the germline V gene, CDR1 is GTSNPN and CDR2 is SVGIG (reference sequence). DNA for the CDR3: TGTGCCTGGAGTGTTTTGGGGGCGCAGGCGCGGGAGCAGTTCTTC. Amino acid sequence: CAWSVLGAQAREQFF.

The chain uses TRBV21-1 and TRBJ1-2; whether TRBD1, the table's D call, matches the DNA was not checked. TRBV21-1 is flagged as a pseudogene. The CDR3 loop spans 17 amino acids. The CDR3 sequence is CASSKKGAPSSYYGYTF. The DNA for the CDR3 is TGTGCCAGCAGCAAAAAAGGGGCTCCCTCCAGCTACTATGGCTACACCTTC.

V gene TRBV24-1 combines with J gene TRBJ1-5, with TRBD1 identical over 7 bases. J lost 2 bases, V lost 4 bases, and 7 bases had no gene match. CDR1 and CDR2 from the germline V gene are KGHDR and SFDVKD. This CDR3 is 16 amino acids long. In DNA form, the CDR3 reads TGTGCCACCAGTGACGGGAGACAGGGCCGCAATCAGCCCCAGCATTTT. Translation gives CATSDGRQGRNQPQHF.